The 21 T cell receptor beta chains in this list originate from one sample, sequenced in a study of T cells in Graves' hyperthyroidism and ophthalmopathy (dated by TCRdb to between 2018 and 2020). Library method: multiplex PCR. For sequencing, an Illumina HiSeq 2000 was employed. TCR beta CDR3 regions were amplified from RNA transcripts. The TCR CDR3 was subjected to a first round of RT-PCR using the HTBI primer set and the Qiagen OneStep RT-PCR kit. TCRdb reanalyzed the raw reads on its own, using fastp at Q25 for trimming and MiXCR for clone calling, and kept in-frame beta chains. Every CDR3 protein is listed once, alongside the most common genes and DNA of its rows. Within this sample are approximately 400,000 distinct CDR3 sequences, with approximately 25% of them counted one time only. The leading ten clones occupy around 70% of the sample. Sequencing was done on a sample of blood. These receptors all come from a man in his forties or fifties with Graves' hyperthyroidism.

This chain connects TRBV29-1 to TRBJ2-5; 8 bases map to TRBD2. V was pared by 7 bases and J by 5 bases, with 12 bases of the junction left unmatched. The CDR3 totals 14 residues. Per the germline V gene, CDR1 is SQVTM and CDR2 is ANQGSEA. The CDR3 region is CSASGGRELETQYF. CDR3 bases: TGCAGCGCATCGGGGGGGCGTGAGTTGGAGACCCAGTACTTC.

This clonotype was observed many times. The J gene is TRBJ1-1, the V gene TRBV12-3 or TRBV12-4; maybe TRBD1 (5 bases). The V end was cut by 7 bases, the J end by 1 base, with 13 bases between. CDR3 length equals 14 residues. The CDR3 loop is CASTFQGGNTEAFF. For the CDR3, the DNA is TGTGCCAGCACGTTCCAGGGCGGGAACACTGAAGCTTTCTTT.

This sequence joins TRBV20-1 and TRBJ2-1, with TRBD2 as a possible D gene (6 bases). The CDR3 spans 13 residues. V lost 6 bases to trimming and J lost 5 bases, with 14 bases between them. Looked up from germline, CDR1 is DFQATT and CDR2 is SNEGSKA (reference sequence). The chain's CDR3 is CSAPQDYNNEQFF. The CDR3, as DNA: TGCAGTGCACCCCAGGACTACAACAATGAGCAGTTCTTC.

There are many counts of this clonotype. This chain links TRBV3-1 with TRBJ1-5; possibly TRBD1 for D (6 bases). Germline values: CDR1 LGHDT, CDR2 YNNKEL (reference sequence). The CDR3 is made up of 14 amino acids. Trimming stripped 1 base from V and 2 bases from J, with 6 bases between. CDR3 in DNA: TGTGCCAGCAGCCAAGGGACAGGCAATCAGCCCCAGCATTTT. Translating gives CASSQGTGNQPQHF.

The chain links TRBV7-2 to TRBJ1-3; 10 nucleotides line up with TRBD1. V shed 5 bases, J shed 1 base, and the junction held 11 bases outside the gene matches. CDR3 length: 18 amino acids. From germline, CDR1 is SGHTA and CDR2 FQGNSA. This chain's CDR3 is CASSPRFGQGVSGNTIYF. In DNA form, the CDR3 reads TGTGCCAGCAGCCCTCGCTTTGGACAGGGGGTATCTGGAAACACCATATATTTT.

The sample holds a few counts of this clonotype. J is TRBJ2-7 and V is TRBV6-1; D unresolved. The V gene's germline CDR1 is MNHNS and CDR2 SASEGT. This CDR3 region has 13 residues. V dropped 6 bases and J dropped 3 bases, with 12 bases sitting between them. CDR3 in DNA: TGTGCCAGCAGCGCTCGTACTCGCTACGAGCAGTACTTC. Translating gives CASSARTRYEQYF.

As for this clonotype: A much bigger clone sits one base away, suggesting this may be a read error. V gene TRBV20-1 combines with J gene TRBJ2-7; possible D gene TRBD1, 5 bases. Germline V gene lookup returns CDR1 DFQATT and CDR2 SNEGSKA (reference sequence). This CDR3 comprises 13 residues. The V end was cut by 3 bases, the J end by 3 bases, with 12 bases between. The CDR3 DNA follows: TGCAGTGCTAGGCGGACACAAGACTACGAGCAGTACTTC. This encodes CSARRTQDYEQYF.

This chain connects TRBV12-3 or TRBV12-4 to TRBJ1-5, with D unclear. The CDR3 has 14 residues. V lost 5 bases and J lost 3, with 11 bases in between. The CDR3 loop is CASSIPGANQPQHF. The CDR3 DNA reads TGTGCCAGCAGTATCCCGGGAGCCAATCAGCCCCAGCATTTT.

This clonotype showed up many times. The rearrangement uses TRBV18 and TRBJ1-3; D is unresolved. V was clipped by 3 bases and J by 0 bases, with 6 bases between them. Per germline, CDR1 KGHSH and CDR2 LQKENI. CDR3 size: 14 residues. Here the CDR3 DNA reads TGTGCCAGCTCACCGAGTAGCTCTGGAAACACCATATATTTT. Translating it yields CASSPSSSGNTIYF.

This clonotype showed up just a few times. The V and J genes are TRBV20-1 and TRBJ2-7, with 7 nucleotides matching TRBD1. The ends lost 5 bases at V and 3 bases at J; junction bases unmatched: 7. The CDR3 extends over 13 amino acids. CDR1 is DFQATT and CDR2 is SNEGSKA in the germline V gene (reference sequence). The CDR3 loop is CSAPDRNSYEQYF. Here the CDR3 DNA reads TGCAGTGCTCCGGACAGGAATAGCTACGAGCAGTACTTC.

This clonotype was observed many times. The chain couples TRBV20-1 to TRBJ2-7; the match to TRBD1 covers 11 bases. Germline CDR1 is DFQATT and CDR2 is SNEGSKA (reference sequence). The CDR3 covers 14 residues. Trimming took 8 bases from V and 4 from J; bases not matched to a gene: 10. Here the CDR3 DNA reads TGCAGTTCCCGTTCGGGACAGGGGGATTACGAGCAGTACTTC. This gives the protein CSSRSGQGDYEQYF.

The sample holds many counts of this clonotype. The V gene is TRBV2, the J gene TRBJ2-1; D gene ambiguous. Between the trimmed V and J ends, which lost 7 bases and 7 bases, there was a span of 14 bases. The CDR3 is 13 residues long. Germline CDR1 reads SNHLY; CDR2 reads FYNNEI. The CDR3 DNA reads TGTGCCAGCACTCCCGCGTGGAATAATGAGCAGTTCTTC. It yields the protein CASTPAWNNEQFF.

The chain is built from TRBV9 and TRBJ2-2; 7 positions agree with TRBD1. Germline V gives CDR1 SGDLS, CDR2 YYNGEE. The CDR3 consists of 18 residues. Trimming took 4 bases from V and 1 from J; bases not matched to a gene: 13. The CDR3 sequence is CASSPFPPNRGNTGELFF. CDR3 coding DNA: TGTGCCAGCAGCCCTTTTCCTCCCAACAGGGGGAACACCGGGGAGCTGTTTTTT.

CDR3 sequence reads: CASEDRGSADTQYF. In nucleotides, the CDR3 is TGTGCCAGCGAGGACAGGGGATCGGCAGATACGCAGTATTTT. The V call is TRBV28, the J call TRBJ2-3, with TRBD1 matching 9 bases. The CDR3 loop spans 14 amino acids. Germline CDR1 reads MDHEN; CDR2 reads SYDVKM. With 8 bases clipped from V and 4 bases from J, the junction kept 7 bases outside the gene matches.

This clonotype was recorded a few times. The chain combines TRBV13 with TRBJ2-7; 9 bases line up with TRBD1. Looked up from germline, CDR1 is PRHDT and CDR2 is FYEKMQ (reference sequence). Unmatched junction bases numbered 5, after V lost 0 bases and J lost 2 bases. CDR3 length: 16 residues. The CDR3 bases are TGTGCCAGCAGCTTAGGCCTGGACAGGGGCACCTACGAGCAGTACTTC. Amino acids: CASSLGLDRGTYEQYF.

This chain connects TRBV20-1 to TRBJ2-2; a weak D match, TRBD2 (5 bases). V was pared by 6 bases and J by 5 bases, with 13 bases between. CDR1 DFQATT and CDR2 SNEGSKA come from the germline V gene (reference sequence). This CDR3 has 13 amino acids. This chain's CDR3 is CSARERQTGELFF. In DNA, the CDR3 is TGCAGTGCGAGGGAGAGGCAGACCGGGGAGCTGTTTTTT.

Ten or more counts support this clonotype. The chain recombines TRBV12-3 or TRBV12-4 with TRBJ2-7, with a possible D match to TRBD2 (5 bases). The V end lost 5 bases, the J end lost 4 bases, and 15 bases lay between the germline ends. The CDR3 contains 14 residues. The CDR3, as DNA: TGTGCCAGCAGTCTGGACGGGAACACATACGAGCAGTACTTC. Translation gives CASSLDGNTYEQYF.

Many counts were recorded for this clonotype. The gene calls are TRBV6-2 or TRBV6-3 and TRBJ1-1; perhaps TRBD1 as D (5 bases). Trimming took off 2 bases at V and 1 base at J, with 8 bases between the two ends. Germline V gene lookup returns CDR1 MNHEY and CDR2 SVGEGT. The CDR3 length is 14 residues. The CDR3, as DNA: TGTGCCAGCAGTTACGAGACAGCGAACACTGAAGCTTTCTTT. Protein: CASSYETANTEAFF.

This clonotype was seen a few times. The V call is TRBV20-1, the J call TRBJ2-2, with D perhaps being TRBD1 or TRBD2 (5 bases each). V was cut by 6 bases and J by 5 bases, with 13 bases left in between. There are 13 residues in the CDR3. Germline V gene sequence: CDR1 DFQATT, CDR2 SNEGSKA (reference sequence). Written as DNA, the CDR3 is TGCAGTGCAGCAAGGGGCGGGACCGGGGAGCTGTTTTTT. Translation gives CSAARGGTGELFF.

This clonotype has ten or more counts. V and J are TRBV11-2 and TRBJ1-1; D remains unclear. This CDR3 comprises 12 residues. Germline CDR1 SGHAT, CDR2 FQNNGV. Deletions cut 7 bases from V and 3 bases from J, with 9 bases between. DNA of the CDR3: TGTGCCAGCACCTCAGGTTACACTGAAGCTTTCTTT. It translates to CASTSGYTEAFF.

There are a few counts of this clonotype. The chain links TRBV24-1 to TRBJ1-1; D unresolved. The CDR3 is 13 residues long. Deletions cut 7 bases from V and 0 bases from J, with 8 bases between. CDR1 and CDR2 (germline): KGHDR, SFDVKD. CDR3 DNA sequence: TGTGCCACCAGCACCGGTCTGAACACTGAAGCTTTCTTT. Translating it yields CATSTGLNTEAFF.